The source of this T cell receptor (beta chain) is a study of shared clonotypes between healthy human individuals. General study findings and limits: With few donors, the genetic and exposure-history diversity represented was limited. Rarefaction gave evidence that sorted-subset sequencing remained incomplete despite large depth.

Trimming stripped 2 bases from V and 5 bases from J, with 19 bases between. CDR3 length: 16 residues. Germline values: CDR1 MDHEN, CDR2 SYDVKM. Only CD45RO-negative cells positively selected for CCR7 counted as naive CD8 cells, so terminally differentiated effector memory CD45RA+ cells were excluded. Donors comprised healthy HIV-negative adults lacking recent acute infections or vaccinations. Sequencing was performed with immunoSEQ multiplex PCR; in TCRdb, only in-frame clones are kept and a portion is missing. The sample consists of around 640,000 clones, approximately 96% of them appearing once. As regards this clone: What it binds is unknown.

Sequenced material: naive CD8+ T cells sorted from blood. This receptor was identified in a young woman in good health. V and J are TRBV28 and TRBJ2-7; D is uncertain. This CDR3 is CASSLPTPLPWNEQYF. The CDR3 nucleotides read TGTGCCAGCAGTTTACCAACACCGTTACCGTGGAACGAGCAGTACTTC.